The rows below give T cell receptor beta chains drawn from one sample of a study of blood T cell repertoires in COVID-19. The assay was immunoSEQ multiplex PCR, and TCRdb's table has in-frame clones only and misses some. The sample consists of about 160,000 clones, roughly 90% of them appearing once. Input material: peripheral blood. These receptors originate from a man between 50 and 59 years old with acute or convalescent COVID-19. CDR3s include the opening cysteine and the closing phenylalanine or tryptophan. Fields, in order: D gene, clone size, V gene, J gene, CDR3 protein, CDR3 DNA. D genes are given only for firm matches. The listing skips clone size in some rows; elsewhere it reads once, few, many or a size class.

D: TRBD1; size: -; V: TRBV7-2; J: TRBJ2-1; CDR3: CASSLVRGNEQFF; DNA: TGTGCCAGCAGCTTAGTCAGGGGGAATGAGCAGTTCTTC
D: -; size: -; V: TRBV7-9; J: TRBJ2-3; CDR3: CASSSRYTQYF; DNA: TGTGCCAGCAGCTCCAGGTATACGCAGTATTTT
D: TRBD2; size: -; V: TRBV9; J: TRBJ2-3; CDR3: CASSPMSGGTDTQYF; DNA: TGTGCCAGCAGCCCCATGAGCGGGGGAACAGATACGCAGTATTTT
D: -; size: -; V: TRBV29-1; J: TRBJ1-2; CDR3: CSVPGRREYGYTF; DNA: TGCAGCGTTCCAGGGAGGAGAGAATATGGCTACACCTTC
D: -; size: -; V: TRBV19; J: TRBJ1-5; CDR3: CASSILRQPQHF; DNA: TGTGCCAGTAGTATCCTTCGGCAGCCCCAGCATTTT
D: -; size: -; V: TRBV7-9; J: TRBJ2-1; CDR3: CASSSTGISYNEQFF; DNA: TGTGCCAGCAGCTCAACAGGGATCTCCTACAATGAGCAGTTCTTC
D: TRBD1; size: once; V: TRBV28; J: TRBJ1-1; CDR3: CASSKGQAPQGKAFF; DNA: TGTGCCAGCAGCAAAGGACAGGCTCCCCAGGGGAAAGCTTTCTTT
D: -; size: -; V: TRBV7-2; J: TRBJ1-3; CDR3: CASSLSPRVAGNTIYF; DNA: TGTGCCAGCAGCTTAAGCCCCAGGGTCGCTGGAAACACCATATATTTT
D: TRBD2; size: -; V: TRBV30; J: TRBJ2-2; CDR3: CAWSVLASGAGELFF; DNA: TGTGCCTGGAGTGTACTTGCTAGCGGGGCCGGGGAGCTGTTTTTT
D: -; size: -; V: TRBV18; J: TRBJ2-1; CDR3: CADILGLSRCYNEQFF; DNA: TGTGCCGACATTTTGGGGCTCTCGAGATGTTACAATGAGCAGTTCTTC
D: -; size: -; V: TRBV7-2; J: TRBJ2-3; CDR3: CASSLLSTDTQYF; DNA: TGTGCCAGCAGCCTCCTATCCACAGATACGCAGTATTTT
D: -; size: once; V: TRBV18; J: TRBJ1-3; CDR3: CASSPGLEAGGNTIYF; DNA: TGTGCCAGCTCACCAGGGTTGGAGGCTGGTGGAAACACCATATATTTT
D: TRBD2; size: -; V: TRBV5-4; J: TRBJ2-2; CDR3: CASRLGSSGGNGELFF; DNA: TGTGCCAGCAGACTGGGAAGTAGCGGGGGTAACGGGGAGCTGTTTTTT
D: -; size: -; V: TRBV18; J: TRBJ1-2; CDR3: CASSPEQLRGYTF; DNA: TGTGCCAGCTCACCGGAGCAGTTGCGGGGCTACACCTTC
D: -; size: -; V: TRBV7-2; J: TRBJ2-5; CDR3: CASSLGWTGVETQYF; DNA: TGTGCCAGCAGCTTAGGATGGACTGGGGTGGAGACCCAGTACTTC
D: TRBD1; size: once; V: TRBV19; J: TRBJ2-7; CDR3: CASSAPDRESYEQYF; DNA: TGTGCCAGTAGTGCCCCAGACAGGGAATCCTACGAGCAGTACTTC
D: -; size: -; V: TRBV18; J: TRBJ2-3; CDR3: CASSPRGGLSTDTQYF; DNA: TGTGCCAGCTCCCCCCGTGGAGGGCTAAGCACAGATACGCAGTATTTT
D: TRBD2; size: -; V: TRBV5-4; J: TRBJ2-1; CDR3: CASGREGHYNEQFF; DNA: TGTGCCAGCGGGCGGGAGGGCCACTACAATGAGCAGTTCTTC
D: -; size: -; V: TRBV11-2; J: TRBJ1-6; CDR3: CASSPGNYNSPLHF; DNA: TGTGCCAGCAGCCCGGGAAATTATAATTCACCCCTCCACTTT
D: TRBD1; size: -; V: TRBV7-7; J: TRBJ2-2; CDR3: CASSLAGQGTGELFF; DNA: TGTGCTAGCAGCTTAGCCGGACAGGGCACCGGGGAGCTGTTTTTT
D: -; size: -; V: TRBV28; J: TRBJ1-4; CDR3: CASSLSRTGHEKLFF; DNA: TGTGCCAGCAGTTTATCCCGGACGGGACACGAAAAACTGTTTTTT
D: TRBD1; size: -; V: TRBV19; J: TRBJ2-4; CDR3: CASSQQGEAKNIQYF; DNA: TGTGCCAGTAGCCAACAGGGGGAGGCCAAAAACATTCAGTACTTC
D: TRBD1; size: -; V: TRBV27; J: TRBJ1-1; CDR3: CASRSWTGGTEAFF; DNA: TGTGCCAGCAGATCGTGGACAGGGGGCACTGAAGCTTTCTTT
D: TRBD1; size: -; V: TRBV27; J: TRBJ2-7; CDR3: CASSLGGGQGAYEQYF; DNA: TGTGCCAGCAGTTTGGGTGGCGGGCAGGGGGCCTACGAGCAGTACTTC
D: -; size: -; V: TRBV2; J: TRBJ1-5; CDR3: CASSVGVAGSQPQHF; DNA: TGTGCCAGCAGTGTCGGGGTGGCGGGAAGTCAGCCCCAGCATTTT
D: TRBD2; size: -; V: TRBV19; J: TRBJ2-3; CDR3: CASSLAGVYPDTQYF; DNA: TGTGCCAGTAGTTTAGCGGGAGTGTATCCAGATACGCAGTATTTT
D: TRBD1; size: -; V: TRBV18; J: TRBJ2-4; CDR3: CASSPPGQGGNIQYF; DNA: TGTGCCAGCTCACCACCGGGACAGGGAGGGAACATTCAGTACTTC
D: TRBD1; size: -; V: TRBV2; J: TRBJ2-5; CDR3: CASSEGQGRVQETQYF; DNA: TGTGCCAGCAGTGAGGGACAGGGGAGGGTTCAAGAGACCCAGTACTTC
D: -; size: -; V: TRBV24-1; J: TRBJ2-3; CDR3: CATSEAGADTQYF; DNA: TGTGCCACCAGTGAAGCAGGGGCAGATACGCAGTATTTT
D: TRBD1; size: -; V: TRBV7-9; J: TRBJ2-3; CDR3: CASSLGGTGPTDTQYF; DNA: TGTGCCAGCAGCTTAGGAGGGACAGGGCCCACAGATACGCAGTATTTT
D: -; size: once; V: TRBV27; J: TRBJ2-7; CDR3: CASREGRPILGGSYEQYF; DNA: TGTGCCAGCAGGGAAGGGCGGCCGATCTTAGGAGGCTCCTACGAGCAGTACTTC
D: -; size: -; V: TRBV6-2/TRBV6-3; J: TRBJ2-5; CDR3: CASSLQPPPETQYF; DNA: TGTGCCAGCAGCTTACAGCCGCCCCCGGAGACCCAGTACTTC
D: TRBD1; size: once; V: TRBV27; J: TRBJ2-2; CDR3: CASSSRDRVYSGELFF; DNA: TGTGCCAGCAGTTCACGGGACAGGGTGTATTCCGGGGAGCTGTTTTTT
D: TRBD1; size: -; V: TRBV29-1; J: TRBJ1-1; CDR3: CSVGQGYTEAFF; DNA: TGCAGCGTTGGACAGGGTTACACTGAAGCTTTCTTT
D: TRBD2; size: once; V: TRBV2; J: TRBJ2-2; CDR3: CASILSGDPGELFF; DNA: TGTGCCAGCATCCTCAGCGGGGACCCCGGGGAGCTGTTTTTT
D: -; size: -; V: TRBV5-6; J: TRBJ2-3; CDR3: CASSFGGGAVKYF; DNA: -
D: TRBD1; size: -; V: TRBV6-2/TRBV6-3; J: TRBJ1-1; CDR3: CASSYGTGGIDAFF; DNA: TGTGCCAGCAGTTACGGGACAGGGGGGATTGACGCTTTCTTT
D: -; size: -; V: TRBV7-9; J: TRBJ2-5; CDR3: CASSLYQGRIQETQYF; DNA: TGTGCCAGCAGCCTCTACCAGGGCAGAATACAAGAGACCCAGTACTTC
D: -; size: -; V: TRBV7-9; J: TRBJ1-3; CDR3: CASGWLRRSGNTIYF; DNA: TGTGCCAGCGGGTGGTTGAGGCGATCTGGAAACACCATATATTTT
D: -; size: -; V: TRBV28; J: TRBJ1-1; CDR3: CASSSNPSRATEAFF; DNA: TGTGCCAGCAGTTCGAACCCCTCCAGGGCCACTGAAGCTTTCTTT
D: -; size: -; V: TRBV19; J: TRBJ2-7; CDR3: CASSSHGAGMVEQYF; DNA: TGTGCCAGTAGTTCCCACGGGGCGGGGATGGTCGAGCAGTACTTC
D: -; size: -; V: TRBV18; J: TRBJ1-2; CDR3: CASSPLGDPQSYGYTF; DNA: TGTGCCAGCTCACCACTGGGAGACCCACAAAGCTATGGCTACACCTTC
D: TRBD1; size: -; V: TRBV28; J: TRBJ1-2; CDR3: CASSLSPTGVLYGYTF; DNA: TGTGCCAGCAGTTTATCTCCTACAGGGGTCCTCTATGGCTACACCTTC
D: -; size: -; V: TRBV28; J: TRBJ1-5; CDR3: CASRAGPQSQPQHF; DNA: TGTGCCAGCAGAGCGGGTCCGCAAAGCCAGCCCCAGCATTTT
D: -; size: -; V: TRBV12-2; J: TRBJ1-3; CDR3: CASREIHRGPGNTIYF; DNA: TGTGCAAGTCGCGAAATACACAGGGGCCCAGGAAACACCATATATTTT
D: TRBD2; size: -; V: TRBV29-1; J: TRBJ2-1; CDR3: CSARPISGSRDNEQFF; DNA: TGCAGCGCCCGACCCATTAGCGGGAGTCGGGACAATGAGCAGTTCTTC
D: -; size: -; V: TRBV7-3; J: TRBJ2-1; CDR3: CASSLTQEAEQFF; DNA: TGTGCCAGCAGCTTAACGCAAGAAGCTGAGCAGTTCTTC
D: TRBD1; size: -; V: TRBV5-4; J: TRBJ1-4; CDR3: CASSQTDRGGKLFF; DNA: TGTGCCAGCAGCCAAACTGACAGGGGCGGAAAACTGTTTTTT
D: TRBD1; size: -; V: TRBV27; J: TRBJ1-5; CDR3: CASRQGLSNQPQHF; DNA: TGTGCCAGCAGACAGGGGCTTAGCAATCAGCCCCAGCATTTT
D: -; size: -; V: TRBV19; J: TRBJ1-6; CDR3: CASHDFTTSPLHF; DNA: TGTGCCAGTCACGACTTCACGACTTCACCCCTCCACTTT
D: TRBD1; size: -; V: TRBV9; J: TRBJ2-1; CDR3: CASSSRGQGVYNEQFF; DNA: TGTGCCAGCAGCTCAAGGGGGCAGGGGGTCTACAATGAGCAGTTCTTC
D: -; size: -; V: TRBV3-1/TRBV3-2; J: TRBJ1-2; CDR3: CASSQHGVPHMGGYTF; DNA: TGTGCCAGCAGCCAACACGGGGTACCGCATATGGGAGGCTACACCTTC